The following is a T cell receptor (beta chain) sequence with its context. The antigen remains undetermined. The entry originates in a study of CD8+CD57+ T cells in acquired aplastic anemia. Looking at the study overall: Sorted CD4+ and CD8+ cell DNA averaged about 3 ug. Study-level findings and limits: Patients and healthy controls showed no significant CD8+ Simpson's diversity difference.

This CDR3 is built from 15 residues. V lost 5 bases and J lost 5; bases outside the gene matches: 7. Germline V CDR1 and CDR2: ENHRY, SYGVKD. The use of genomic DNA as template underpinned the TCR beta VDJ and CDR3 profiling. TCRdb called the reads again in MiXCR, with one record for every CDR3 protein. The data contain about 110,000 distinct CDR3 sequences, less than 65% of them seen just once; the ten biggest clones take up roughly a third. This rearrangement joins TRBV10-3 to TRBJ2-3, with TRBD2 matching over 10 bases. The TCR was taken from a human donor in good health, serving as a control. What was sequenced was sorted CD4+, CD8+, or CD8+CD57+ T cells (not recorded which) from PBMCs. The CDR3 reads CAISTGLAAVDTQYF. CDR3 DNA: TGTGCCATCAGTACCGGACTAGCGGCGGTAGATACGCAGTATTTT.